This note documents a single T cell receptor (beta chain) sequence. Its antigen is unknown. TCRdb re-called the reads through MiXCR, storing one row per CDR3 protein. Of 380,000 or so distinct CDR3 sequences in the sample, roughly 34% were seen once. The CDR3 spans 14 residues. The V end lost 6 bases, the J end lost 5 bases, and 16 bases lay between the germline ends. CDR1 is MNHEY and CDR2 is SVGEGT in the germline V gene. The sample is drawn from a study of T cell repertoires in cytomegalovirus infection. The overall study: CMV epitopes, recently identified HLA-C-restricted and well-studied HLA-B-restricted, were used. Public TCR beta signatures were indicative of both CMV infection and a matching HLA type. Study results and limitations: Carriers of CMV plus the relevant HLA were identified by cumulative public TCR beta family frequency. Clonotype analysis showed dominance of the ex vivo response by HLA-C-restricted CMV-specific TCR beta clonotypes.

Sequenced here: cultured PBMCs, sampled from culture after CMV antigen stimulation. The origin of this receptor is a human donor in good health (CMV status not recorded). Some clones in this sample may be carry-over from other donors' samples. The chain links TRBV6-2 or TRBV6-3 to TRBJ2-5; D remains unclear. Here the CDR3 reads CASRVLGSWETQYF. DNA of the CDR3: TGTGCCAGCAGGGTTCTAGGCTCCTGGGAGACCCAGTACTTC.